The 9 T cell receptor beta chains below come from one sample, sequenced in a study of OX40 agonist ivuxolimab in advanced cancers. Assay: immunoSEQ multiplex PCR; the TCRdb copy retains only in-frame clones and omits some. Seen here are 90,000 or so clones, around nine tenths observed once, and the top ten hold roughly 1.6%. Material: CD4+ or CD8+ T cells sorted from blood, obtained in a trial of the OX40 agonist ivuxolimab. The receptor set was obtained from an adult with an advanced solid tumor such as melanoma, head and neck, liver or kidney cancer.

This clone was seen a single time. CDR3: CASRAGGSRTDTQYF. The CDR3 coding sequence is TGTGCCAGCAGAGCGGGAGGCAGCCGCACAGATACGCAGTATTTT. The chain joins TRBV6-6 to TRBJ2-3, with 9 bases aligning to TRBD2. The trim removed 6 bases at V and 1 base at J, leaving 5 bases unmatched. Germline CDR1 reads MNHNY; CDR2 reads SVGAGI (reference sequence). CDR3 length: 15 amino acids.

The chain carries TRBV6-5 and TRBJ2-7, with D tentatively TRBD1 or TRBD2 (5 bases each). The CDR3 extends over 12 amino acids. Trimming stripped 4 bases from V and 7 bases from J, with 11 bases between. Germline V CDR1 and CDR2: MNHEY, SVGAGI. CDR3 region: CASSSGTGEQYF. The CDR3 region has the DNA TGTGCCAGCAGTTCAGGGACGGGGGAGCAGTACTTC.

This clone was seen a single time. This chain joins TRBV7-7 and TRBJ2-1; TRBD1 is a possible D gene (6 bases). The CDR3 runs 14 residues. Germline V gives CDR1 SSHAT, CDR2 FNYEAQ (reference sequence). CDR3 in DNA: TGTGCTCCGAACCGACAGGCATCCTACAATGAGCAGTTCTTC. Its protein product is CAPNRQASYNEQFF. The variable domain in full, completed from reference TRBV7-7 and TRBJ2-1, reads GAGVSQSPRYKVTKRGQDVTLRCDPISSHATLYWYQQALGQGPEFLTYFNYEAQPDKSGLPSDRFSAERPEGSISTLTIQRTEQRDSAMYRCAPNRQASYNEQFFGPGTRLTVL.

This clone showed up just a few times. The rearrangement links TRBV7-2 to TRBJ2-3; D gene uncertain. Germline values: CDR1 SGHTA, CDR2 FQGNSA. This CDR3 has 12 residues. V was clipped by 5 bases and J by 2 bases, with 5 bases between them. CDR3 amino acids: CASSPFTDTQYF. CDR3 sequence (DNA): TGTGCCAGCAGCCCTTTCACAGATACGCAGTATTTT.

The V and J genes are TRBV5-1 and TRBJ2-3; tentative D call: TRBD2 (6 bases). V was pared by 0 bases and J by 2 bases, with 10 bases between. This CDR3 comprises 15 residues. Germline V gene data show CDR1 as SGHRS and CDR2 as YFSETQ. The DNA for the CDR3 is TGCGCCAGCAGCTTGGTTAGCGGACCCACAGATACGCAGTATTTT. It encodes CASSLVSGPTDTQYF.

This chain connects TRBV11-2 to TRBJ2-1, with unresolved D. The germline CDR1 and CDR2 sequences are SGHAT and FQNNGV. This CDR3 region has 14 residues. Trimming took 0 bases from V and 5 from J, leaving 8 bases between them. CDR3 coding DNA: TGTGCCAGCAGCTTAGATTTCCTTAACAATGAGCAGTTCTTC. It codes for CASSLDFLNNEQFF.

This chain uses TRBV7-8 with TRBJ1-2; TRBD1 matches at 10 bases. From germline, CDR1 is SGHVS and CDR2 FQNEAQ. This CDR3 spans 16 amino acids. With V trimmed by 6 bases and J by 8 bases, 15 bases remained unmatched. In nucleotides, the CDR3 is TGTGCCAGCAGTCCCCCACGGGACAGGGGTTCCCTGGGCTACACCTTC. Its protein product is CASSPPRDRGSLGYTF.

The chain recombines TRBV15 with TRBJ2-7; no clear D gene. The CDR3 is 15 residues long. V lost 0 bases and J lost 2, with 11 bases in between. Germline CDR1 LNHNV, CDR2 YYDKDF (reference sequence). The CDR3 nucleotides read TGTGCCACCAGCAGAGATCAGCGAGCCACCTACGAGCAGTACTTC. Its translation is CATSRDQRATYEQYF. The full variable domain, in which reference TRBV15 and TRBJ2-7 provide the parts outside the CDR3, is DAMVIQNPRYQVTQFGKPVTLSCSQTLNHNVMYWYQQKSSQAPKLLFHYYDKDFNNEADTPDNFQSRRPNTSFCFLDIRSPGLGDTAMYLCATSRDQRATYEQYFGPGTRLTVT.

The CDR3 region has the DNA TGTGCCAGCAGCCGGCAGCACCGACTAGCGGGGAACCCAGAGACCCAGTACTTC. Translation gives CASSRQHRLAGNPETQYF. The rearrangement uses TRBV7-2 and TRBJ2-5; 11 bases are a match to TRBD2. Germline V lookup: CDR1 SGHTA, CDR2 FQGNSA. This CDR3 has 18 amino acids. V lost 5 bases, J lost 4 bases, and 15 bases stayed unmatched.